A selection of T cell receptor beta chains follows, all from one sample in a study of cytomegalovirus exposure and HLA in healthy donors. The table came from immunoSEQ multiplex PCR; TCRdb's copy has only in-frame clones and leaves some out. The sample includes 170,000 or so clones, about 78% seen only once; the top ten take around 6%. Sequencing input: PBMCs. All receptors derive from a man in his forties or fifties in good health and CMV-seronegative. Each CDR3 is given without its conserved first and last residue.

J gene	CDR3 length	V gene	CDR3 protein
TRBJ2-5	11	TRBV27	ASSFTRIETQY
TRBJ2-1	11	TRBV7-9	ASQSGRAGEQF
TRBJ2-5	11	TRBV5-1	ASSWRGQETQY
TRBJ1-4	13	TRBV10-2	ASRRRGGRSEKLF
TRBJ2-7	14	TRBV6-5	ASSYSGASGIYEQY
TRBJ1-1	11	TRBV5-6	ASSFTRDTEAF
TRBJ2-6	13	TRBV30	AWRAAGAGANVLT
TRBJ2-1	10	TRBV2	ASDGQDNEQF
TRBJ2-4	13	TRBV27	ASSLGGLPKNIQY
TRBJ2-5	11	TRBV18	ASSRTFQETQY
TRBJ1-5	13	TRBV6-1	ASIQGGTGRQPQH
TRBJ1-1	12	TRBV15	ATSRDRGIPEAF
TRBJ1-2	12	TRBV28	ASSSMTHLYGYT
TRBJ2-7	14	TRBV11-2	ASRLTPSGSPYEQY
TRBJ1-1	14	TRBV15	ATSGWDRGGRTEAF
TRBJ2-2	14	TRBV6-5	ASSSPGGPSVGELF
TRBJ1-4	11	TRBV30	AWAGGGLEKLF
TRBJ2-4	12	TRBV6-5	ASSLSGTGNIQY